The clone carrying this T cell receptor beta chain was observed at least ten times. Its matching antigen is unknown. TCRdb passed the 5' RACE reads through MiXCR, listing each CDR3 protein once. Found here are some 140,000 distinct CDR3 sequences, about 7% of them singletons; the top ten hold around 11%. This sample is part of a study of CD8 T cells in ankylosing spondylitis. The study's findings and limits: Within ankylosing spondylitis blood, a TCR beta motif made up of roughly eight highly homologous variants appeared to be characteristic.

Sequenced sample: blood, either unsorted or a sorted T cell fraction (not recorded which). This TCR came from a female donor with ankylosing spondylitis or in good health (not recorded which).

The CDR3 bases are TGTGCCAGCAGTTTGGCAGGGTTCCCCTACGAGCAGTACTTC. Its translation is CASSLAGFPYEQYF. The chain combines TRBV12-3 or TRBV12-4 with TRBJ2-7, with D possibly being TRBD1 (5 bases). This CDR3 spans 14 amino acids. V was cut by 3 bases and J by 2 bases, with 11 bases left in between.